What follows is one T cell receptor beta chain and its context. Its antigen remains undetermined. No base quality information exists; no much larger clone differs at one position. The V and J ends are trimmed by 0 bases and 5 bases, leaving 16 bases between them. CDR1 and CDR2 were assigned from the germline V gene (reference sequence) as DFQATT and SNEGSKA. From the cysteine through the phenylalanine, the CDR3 covers 15 amino acids. Only the CDR3 DNA is retained, 45 bases long and in frame from the first base. Libraries were constructed by RT-PCR. Sequencing was carried out with an Illumina HiSeq 2500. TCRdb trimmed the raw reads at Q25, called clones with MiXCR and kept productive beta chains. CDR3 protein sequences are deduplicated, and each keeps its most common genes and DNA. The sample has some 800,000 distinct CDR3 sequences on record, 21% of them singletons. The ten largest account for approximately 10% of the sample.

These data come from a study of response to subunit inactivated influenza vaccine (dated by TCRdb to the late 2010s). Background for the entire study: Deep quantitative T cell receptor repertoire profiling was used in the study to track responses to a trivalent subunit inactivated influenza vaccine.

Study-wide conclusions, independent of this receptor: The authors proposed that each seasonal influenza vaccination may bring in only a limited number of new T cells.

This sample comprised PBMCs from blood, obtained 5 to 6 days after vaccination. Recombination joined TRBV20-1 with TRBJ2-5; the D gene is unclear. This TCR was sampled from a man between 45 and 60 years old who received an inactivated influenza vaccine. Donor details come from another sample of the same person, matched by shared clones. The CDR3 protein: CSARDVTSPGETQYF. The DNA sequence follows: TGCAGTGCTAGAGATGTGACCTCCCCGGGTGAGACCCAGTACTTC.